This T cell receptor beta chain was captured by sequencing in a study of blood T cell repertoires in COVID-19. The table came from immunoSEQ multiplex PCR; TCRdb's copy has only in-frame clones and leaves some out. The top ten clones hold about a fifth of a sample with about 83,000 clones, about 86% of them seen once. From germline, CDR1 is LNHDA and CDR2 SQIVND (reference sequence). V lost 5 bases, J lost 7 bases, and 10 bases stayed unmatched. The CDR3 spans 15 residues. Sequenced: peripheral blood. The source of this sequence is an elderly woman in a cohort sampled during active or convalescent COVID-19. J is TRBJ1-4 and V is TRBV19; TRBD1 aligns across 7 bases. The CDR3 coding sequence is TGTGCCAGTAGTGCGTCGACAGGGATAGGTGAAAAACTGTTTTTT. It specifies CASSASTGIGEKLFF.